This T cell receptor (beta chain) is drawn from a study of glioma-infiltrating T cells after dendritic cell vaccination. Study outcomes and limitations: Estimated pretreatment TIL content predicted outcome after dendritic cell vaccination.

With 2 bases removed from V and 0 bases from J, the gap between germline ends came to 11 bases. Looked up from germline, CDR1 is ENHRY and CDR2 is SYGVKD. CDR3 size: 15 residues. Fresh-frozen tumor tissue and more than two years of survival data were available for all. Clones were sequenced by immunoSEQ multiplex PCR, and TCRdb holds only the in-frame ones, with some missing. This table holds 85,000 to 110,000 clones, 81% found once. As regards this clone: The antigen is not known.

The receptor comes from a human donor with glioblastoma. Sequencing used blood, obtained before dendritic cell vaccination. This rearrangement joins TRBV10-3 to TRBJ2-7; D is unresolved. The CDR3 coding sequence is TGTGCCATCAGTGAGCGAACAGCCTCCTCCTACGAGCAGTACTTC. Protein product: CAISERTASSYEQYF.